One sample yielded the 5 T cell receptor beta chains listed below, sequenced in a study of cytomegalovirus exposure and HLA in healthy donors. The PCR used 60 Vbeta and 13 Jbeta primers. The repertoire was sequenced with immunoSEQ multiplex PCR; TCRdb's copy has only in-frame clones and lacks some. The sample contains about 160,000 clones, nearly 80% of which appear only once. The material sequenced was PBMCs. These receptors came from a young man in good health and CMV-seropositive.

The chain uses TRBV6-6 and TRBJ2-3; maybe TRBD2 (6 bases). This CDR3 has 15 residues. V dropped 2 bases and J dropped 4 bases, with 13 bases sitting between them. Looked up from germline, CDR1 is MNHNY and CDR2 is SVGAGI (reference sequence). CDR3 in amino acids: CASSYPGRGSDTQYF. The CDR3 DNA is TGTGCCAGCAGTTACCCCGGGCGGGGATCAGATACGCAGTATTTT.

As regards this clone: Other DNA variants within this sample encode the same CDR3. The chain uses TRBV6-5 and TRBJ2-7, with 10 bases fitting TRBD1. CDR1 is MNHEY and CDR2 is SVGAGI in the germline V gene. V lost 6 bases to trimming and J lost 3 bases; unmatched junction nucleotides: 8. The CDR3 totals 15 residues. CDR3 nucleotides: TGTGCCAGCAGCCCCGGGACAGGGGACCTCTACGAGCAGTACTTC. Its translation is CASSPGTGDLYEQYF.

This clone was detected only once. V usage is TRBV28 and J usage is TRBJ2-3; tentatively, D is TRBD2 (5 bases). Germline CDR1 MDHEN, CDR2 SYDVKM. V lost 6 bases and J lost 3, with 19 bases in between. The CDR3 loop spans 16 amino acids. The DNA of the CDR3 is TGTGCCAGCAGCTTTCCGGGAATCCTAGCAACAGATACGCAGTATTTT. Translated: CASSFPGILATDTQYF.

V gene TRBV15 combines with J gene TRBJ2-5; D unclear. CDR1 is LNHNV and CDR2 is YYDKDF in the germline V gene (reference sequence). The V gene lost 2 bases and the J gene lost 2 bases, with 12 bases spanning the gap. The CDR3 runs 15 residues. The CDR3 DNA sequence: TGTGCCACCAGCAGAATGGGCGCACAACAAGAGACCCAGTACTTC. It encodes CATSRMGAQQETQYF.

The chain carries TRBV7-9 and TRBJ2-1, with a tentative D call TRBD2 (6 bases). The CDR3 contains 17 residues. Germline V gene sequence: CDR1 SEHNR, CDR2 FQNEAQ (reference sequence). Trimming left V 1 base short and J 0 bases short, with 13 bases between. CDR3 region: CASSLDLSGNSYNEQFF. DNA of the CDR3: TGTGCCAGCAGCTTAGACCTTAGCGGAAACTCCTACAATGAGCAGTTCTTC.